This entry is about one T cell receptor beta chain. This receptor's antigen is unknown. Base quality data are lacking; no much larger clone is found one base away. TCRbeta CDR3 regions were amplified from genomic DNA by means of the immunoSEQ Assay, a bias-controlled multiplex PCR. In the authors' own workflow: Within the assay, amplification of reference gene primers was used to estimate how many nucleated cells each sample contained. To quantify the absolute abundance of each unique TCRbeta CDR3 rearrangement, sequence reads were collapsed and filtered. For each sample, productive Simpson clonality was calculated by taking the square root of Simpson's diversity index across productive rearrangements. This immuneACCESS table, as held by TCRdb, lists in-frame sequences with V and J called but not all clones. Of the missing ones, under half trace to an unresolved V gene in checked studies; the others have no known cause. V, J and clone size are those of that table, while D and trimming were read from the DNA. In this sample the table shows around 130,000 clones, approximately 81% of which occur a single time. Around 12% of the sample is held by the ten biggest clonotypes.

Samples from volunteer blood donors who had recovered from COVID-19 were contributed by a second Seattle source. Collaborating institutions collected whole blood in K2EDTA tubes following their own protocols. For TCRbeta analysis, collaborator samples were shipped as frozen whole blood, as isolated PBMCs, or as DNA extracted from either sample type. There are 15 amino acids in the CDR3, from cysteine to phenylalanine inclusive. Kept here is only the CDR3 DNA, which spans 45 bases and is read in frame from base 1. For CDR1 and CDR2, the germline V gene (reference sequence) lists MNHEY and SMNVEV. Trimming accounts for 3 bases at V and 7 bases at J, while the number of junction bases matched to no gene is 7. This specimen comes from a study of blood T cell repertoires in COVID-19 (dated by TCRdb to the early 2020s). About the full investigation: The collaborator samples originated in the United States, Italy and Spain and spanned the acute and convalescent phases of COVID-19. The prospective study material was composed of cDNA or gDNA derived from T cells, B-cell-depleted T cells, or PBMCs. The dataset comprised deeply sampled blood TCRbeta repertoires from subjects exposed to, actively infected with, or recovered from COVID-19. The repertoires were released in a freely available public database intended as a resource for research on the immune response to SARS-CoV-2. Samples came from the ongoing ImmuneRACE study (first 160 participants) plus 1,254 subjects from 6 global collaborators. Sample metadata almost always included a de-identified subject ID, COVID-19 status, age in years and sex. Where available, HLA class I and class II types were taken from metadata supplied by the sample provider and were not determined by assay-based typing. On the study overall, not on this receptor specifically: Clinical and demographic metadata were provided uncurated, with the amount varying by source and participant.

Here the chain combines TRBV27 and TRBJ1-1, with 11 bases matching TRBD1. Sequenced sample: peripheral blood. This receptor was identified in a woman in her 30s who had recovered from COVID-19. The CDR3 protein is CASSLSGQGVFEAFF. The nucleotides read TGTGCCAGCAGTTTGTCGGGACAGGGGGTGTTTGAAGCTTTCTTT.